This passage covers 31 T cell receptor beta chains from one sample sequenced in a study of blood T cell repertoires in COVID-19. The table came from immunoSEQ multiplex PCR; TCRdb's copy has only in-frame clones and leaves some out. The table includes under 150,000 clones, just under 90% detected once. Sequencing was carried out using peripheral blood. The source is a middle-aged woman with acute or convalescent COVID-19.

V usage is TRBV28 and J usage is TRBJ2-5; 14 nucleotides align to TRBD2. V lost 6 bases, J lost 3 bases, and 6 bases stayed unmatched. The CDR3 spans 16 residues. Germline-derived CDR1 and CDR2 are MDHEN and SYDVKM. The CDR3 nucleotides are TGTGCCAGCAGCCGCAGACTAGCGGGGGGGAAAGAGACCCAGTACTTC. Its translation: CASSRRLAGGKETQYF.

V is TRBV7-9 and J is TRBJ2-7; no clear D. Deletions cut 5 bases from V and 3 bases from J, with 5 bases between. Germline CDR1 is SEHNR and CDR2 is FQNEAQ (reference sequence). This CDR3 is 11 amino acids long. DNA for the CDR3: TGTGCCAGCAGCAATAACTACGAGCAGTACTTC. Amino acid sequence: CASSNNYEQYF.

The chain has TRBV27 and TRBJ1-2; D is unclear. Trimming stripped 6 bases from V and 4 bases from J, with 12 bases between. The V gene's germline CDR1 is MNHEY and CDR2 SMNVEV (reference sequence). The CDR3 runs to 13 residues. The CDR3 protein is CASRSGTGYGYTF. The CDR3 bases are TGTGCCAGCAGATCCGGTACCGGCTATGGCTACACCTTC.

The V and J genes are TRBV27 and TRBJ2-4, with a weak D call TRBD2 (6 bases). Germline values: CDR1 MNHEY, CDR2 SMNVEV (reference sequence). Trimming took off 6 bases at V and 1 base at J, with 19 bases between the two ends. The CDR3 consists of 17 residues. The CDR3 sequence is CASRSGVSPPAKNIQYF. In DNA, the CDR3 is TGTGCCAGCAGGTCGGGGGTAAGTCCTCCGGCCAAAAACATTCAGTACTTC.

The chain has TRBV11-2 and TRBJ2-7; 13 bases are shared with TRBD2. There are 17 residues in the CDR3. Looked up from germline, CDR1 is SGHAT and CDR2 is FQNNGV. V shed 5 bases, J shed 3 bases, and the junction held 10 bases outside the gene matches. CDR3 bases: TGTGCCAGCAGCCCTTATCCACTAGCGGGAGGGGACTACGAGCAGTACTTC. Translated, it gives CASSPYPLAGGDYEQYF.

The chain uses TRBV6-5 and TRBJ2-7, with 8 bases lining up with TRBD2. This CDR3 comprises 12 residues. Germline CDR1 and CDR2: MNHEY and SVGAGI. V lost 7 bases and J lost 6; bases outside the gene matches: 5. The CDR3 DNA sequence: TGTGCCAGCACGAGCGGGGGCCTCGAGCAGTACTTC. Translated: CASTSGGLEQYF.

The rearrangement joins TRBV2 to TRBJ2-7; 9 positions agree with TRBD1. The junction had 4 bases not matched to a gene; V was cut back by 7 bases and J by 0 bases. CDR3 length: 14 residues. Germline assignment: CDR1 SNHLY and CDR2 FYNNEI. DNA of the CDR3: TGTGCCAGCAAGACAGGGGGAAACTCCTACGAGCAGTACTTC. Protein product: CASKTGGNSYEQYF.

This clone was seen once. The rearrangement joins TRBV10-3 to TRBJ2-5; TRBD2 aligns across 10 bases. Trimming cost V 8 bases and J 3 bases; bases outside gene matches: 12. This CDR3 spans 16 amino acids. Germline lookup yields CDR1 ENHRY and CDR2 SYGVKD. CDR3 sequence: CAIGAGGPGRKETQYF. CDR3 bases: TGTGCCATCGGAGCGGGAGGGCCAGGCCGCAAAGAGACCCAGTACTTC.

In DNA form, the CDR3 reads TGTGCCAGCAGCCATCCCCCAGGCGTTAATGAAAAACTGTTTTTT. Protein: CASSHPPGVNEKLFF. The chain recombines TRBV3-1 (or the pseudogene TRBV3-2) with TRBJ1-4; no clear D. This CDR3 comprises 15 residues. CDR1 and CDR2 (germline): LGHDT, YNNKEL (reference sequence). V was clipped by 3 bases and J by 4 bases, with 12 bases between them.

The chain combines TRBV4-3 with TRBJ1-2; 7 bases map to TRBD1. With V trimmed by 2 bases and J by 7 bases, 4 bases remained unmatched. This CDR3 region has 13 residues. Per germline, CDR1 LGHNA and CDR2 YSLEER. CDR3 sequence reads: CASSQTGDSGYTF. The CDR3 region has the DNA TGCGCCAGCAGCCAAACTGGGGACAGTGGCTACACCTTC.

The genes are TRBV5-5 and TRBJ2-5; D is unclear. CDR1 SGHKS and CDR2 YYEKEE come from the germline V gene (reference sequence). This CDR3 is built from 17 residues. The V end lost 3 bases, the J end lost 7 bases, and 25 bases lay between the germline ends. CDR3 sequence (DNA): TGTGCCAGCAGCTCGGCCCCACAGATAGATAAGTCCAGGACCCAGTACTTC. Its translation is CASSSAPQIDKSRTQYF.

This clone has only one observation. The gene calls are TRBV27 and TRBJ2-5, with D perhaps TRBD2 (6 bases). This CDR3 region has 15 residues. CDR1 MNHEY and CDR2 SMNVEV come from the germline V gene (reference sequence). Trimming pared 4 bases from V and 2 bases from J, leaving 14 bases between. The CDR3 DNA sequence: TGTGCCAGCAGTTCATATTGGACTACGCAAGAGACCCAGTACTTC. Encoded protein: CASSSYWTTQETQYF.

The CDR3 is CASRDSLNTEAFF. The CDR3 coding sequence is TGTGCCAGCAGGGACAGCCTTAACACTGAAGCTTTCTTT. The chain is built from TRBV2 and TRBJ1-1; D may be TRBD1 (6 bases). Between the trimmed V and J ends, which lost 6 bases and 2 bases, there was a span of 10 bases. CDR1 is SNHLY and CDR2 is FYNNEI in the germline V gene. The CDR3 covers 13 residues.

V is TRBV18 and J is TRBJ2-1; 15 nucleotides line up with TRBD2. With V trimmed by 6 bases and J by 7 bases, 10 bases remained unmatched. The CDR3 spans 17 residues. The germline gives CDR1 KGHSH, CDR2 LQKENI. The CDR3 coding sequence is TGTGCCAGCTCCACTCGGACTAGCGGGGGGGCGACGAATGAGCAGTTCTTC. This gives the protein CASSTRTSGGATNEQFF.

The chain links TRBV30 to TRBJ1-6; no reliable D call. Trimming removed 3 bases at V and 10 bases at J, with 13 bases between. The CDR3 has 13 residues. CDR1 and CDR2 (germline): GTSNPN, SVGIG (reference sequence). The CDR3: CAWRSYKRSPLHF. As DNA, the CDR3 is TGTGCCTGGAGGAGTTACAAGAGGTCACCCCTCCACTTT.

V is TRBV6-2 or TRBV6-3 and J is TRBJ1-2, with 7 bases identical to TRBD1. J gave up 4 bases and V 0 bases, and 5 bases lay outside the gene matches. Per the germline V gene, CDR1 is MNHEY and CDR2 is SVGEGT. CDR3 length: 15 amino acids. The CDR3 nucleotides read TGTGCCAGCAGTTACTCGACAGGGAGCGGCTATGGCTACACCTTC. It is translated as CASSYSTGSGYGYTF.

This clone occurred a few times. The chain employs TRBV25-1 and TRBJ1-1; no firm D call. The CDR3 sequence is 15 residues long. Deletions cut 3 bases from V and 1 base from J, with 12 bases between. Germline CDR1 and CDR2: MGHDK and SYGVNS. The DNA for the CDR3 is TGTGCCAGCAGTGACCGACAAGCCGGGAACACTGAAGCTTTCTTT. Translated, it gives CASSDRQAGNTEAFF. Full variable domain (outside the CDR3, taken from reference TRBV25-1 and TRBJ1-1): EADIYQTPRYLVIGTGKKITLECSQTMGHDKMYWYQQDPGMELHLIHYSYGVNSTEKGDLSSESTVSRIRTEHFPLTLESARPSHTSQYLCASSDRQAGNTEAFFGQGTRLTVV.

This chain joins TRBV19 and TRBJ1-1; 7 nucleotides line up with TRBD1. V was pared by 5 bases and J by 1 base, with 7 bases of the junction left unmatched. Germline CDR1 and CDR2: LNHDA and SQIVND (reference sequence). The CDR3 is 15 amino acids. Here the CDR3 DNA reads TGTGCCAGTAGTTTCGCCGGGACAGAGAACACTGAAGCTTTCTTT. Translated: CASSFAGTENTEAFF.

This clone was recorded a few times. The chain uses TRBV18 and TRBJ1-3; the match to TRBD1 covers 7 bases. V was pared by 0 bases and J by 7 bases, with 3 bases of the junction left unmatched. The CDR3 has 14 amino acids. Germline V gives CDR1 KGHSH, CDR2 LQKENI. The CDR3 DNA is TGTGCCAGCTCACCACCGTCCAGGGGGAACACCATATATTTT. Encoded protein: CASSPPSRGNTIYF.

This chain uses TRBV11-2 with TRBJ1-2, with unresolved D. The V gene lost 0 bases and the J gene lost 1 base, with 9 bases spanning the gap. Germline V CDR1 and CDR2: SGHAT, FQNNGV. CDR3 size: 15 residues. The CDR3 region has the DNA TGTGCCAGCAGCTTAGATCTTCGGGTTAACTATGGCTACACCTTC. Its translation: CASSLDLRVNYGYTF.

This clone was seen a handful of times. The CDR3 loop is CAALFNRANTEAFF. The DNA of the CDR3 is TGTGCCGCCCTCTTCAACAGGGCGAACACTGAAGCTTTCTTT. The chain employs TRBV2 and TRBJ1-1; maybe TRBD1 (6 bases). Germline CDR1 reads SNHLY; CDR2 reads FYNNEI. This CDR3 has 14 amino acids. The germline V and J ends were trimmed by 11 bases and 1 base, with 17 bases remaining between them.

This chain joins TRBV5-1 and TRBJ1-6; D call uncertain. The CDR3 totals 14 residues. Germline V gives CDR1 SGHRS, CDR2 YFSETQ. V lost 4 bases and J lost 13, with 18 bases in between. CDR3 sequence (DNA): TGCGCCAGCAGCCCGGGAGATTCACATAACCCCCTCCACTTT. Translation gives CASSPGDSHNPLHF.

This clone showed up just once. V is TRBV5-5 and J is TRBJ2-7; D gene unclear. Germline-derived CDR1 and CDR2 are SGHKS and YYEKEE (reference sequence). The CDR3 has 12 amino acids. Trimming removed 3 bases from V and 3 bases from J, with 7 bases in between. The DNA for the CDR3 is TGTGCCAGCAGCTCGACTGGCTACGAGCAGTACTTC. This gives the protein CASSSTGYEQYF.

The gene calls are TRBV5-1 and TRBJ2-5, with TRBD2 matching over 10 bases. CDR1 and CDR2 from the germline V gene are SGHRS and YFSETQ. With V trimmed by 0 bases and J by 5 bases, 13 bases remained unmatched. The CDR3 runs to 18 residues. DNA of the CDR3: TGCGCCAGCAGCTTGGCACTTGGACTAGCGGCCATTGGGGAGACCCAGTACTTC. Amino acid sequence: CASSLALGLAAIGETQYF.

The chain links TRBV4-3 to TRBJ1-6; D uncertain. Germline V gene lookup returns CDR1 LGHNA and CDR2 YSLEER. This CDR3 region has 17 residues. V lost 1 base and J 9 bases, leaving 19 bases between the germline ends. The chain's CDR3 is CASSQVRTPPGVSPLHF. The CDR3 nucleotides read TGCGCCAGCAGCCAAGTTCGGACCCCACCGGGAGTTTCACCCCTCCACTTT.

The rearrangement joins TRBV6-5 to TRBJ2-7; 9 bases align to TRBD1. V shed 2 bases, J shed 3 bases, and the junction held 5 bases outside the gene matches. In germline, CDR1 is MNHEY, CDR2 SVGAGI. CDR3 size: 15 residues. Here the CDR3 DNA reads TGTGCCAGCAGTTACCGGGACAGGGCCCTCTACGAGCAGTACTTC. Translated: CASSYRDRALYEQYF.

The chain is built from TRBV27 and TRBJ2-1; 7 nucleotides match TRBD2. Looked up from germline, CDR1 is MNHEY and CDR2 is SMNVEV (reference sequence). J gave up 5 bases and V 2 bases, and 12 bases lay outside the gene matches. This CDR3 contains 17 residues. The CDR3 sequence is CASSLIPSSGSDNEQFF. Written as DNA, the CDR3 is TGTGCCAGCAGTTTAATCCCCTCTAGCGGTTCCGACAATGAGCAGTTCTTC.

V usage is TRBV12-3 or TRBV12-4 and J usage is TRBJ2-2, with 7 bases that match TRBD2. This CDR3 contains 13 residues. Trimming took 6 bases from V and 6 from J; bases not matched to a gene: 4. The CDR3 sequence is CASRGEGSGELFF. The CDR3 DNA is TGTGCCAGCAGAGGGGAGGGGTCCGGGGAGCTGTTTTTT.

The chain couples TRBV5-4 to TRBJ2-7; 8 bases are shared with TRBD2. This CDR3 spans 14 amino acids. V was clipped by 4 bases and J by 6 bases; unmatched bases: 9. CDR1 is SGHNT and CDR2 is YYREEE in the germline V gene (reference sequence). In DNA, the CDR3 is TGTGCCAGCAGCCCCCGGACTAGCCCCGCCGAGCAGTACTTC. It specifies CASSPRTSPAEQYF.

The V call is TRBV15, the J call TRBJ2-5; D is unresolved. The germline CDR1 and CDR2 sequences are LNHNV and YYDKDF (reference sequence). Deletions cut 0 bases from V and 3 bases from J, with 8 bases between. The CDR3 has 14 amino acids. The CDR3 loop reads CATSRDGVEETQYF. The DNA of the CDR3 is TGTGCCACCAGCAGAGATGGTGTAGAAGAGACCCAGTACTTC. The complete variable domain, with remaining parts taken from reference TRBV15 and TRBJ2-5, reads DAMVIQNPRYQVTQFGKPVTLSCSQTLNHNVMYWYQQKSSQAPKLLFHYYDKDFNNEADTPDNFQSRRPNTSFCFLDIRSPGLGDTAMYLCATSRDGVEETQYFGPGTRLLVL.

A word on this clone: In the same sample, other DNA sequences code for this CDR3. CDR3: CASSLDRNTGELFF. The CDR3 nucleotides are TGTGCCAGCAGCTTAGACAGGAACACCGGGGAGCTGTTTTTT. This chain uses TRBV11-2 with TRBJ2-2; unclear D gene. The V gene lost 0 bases and the J gene lost 1 base, with 3 bases spanning the gap. The CDR3 loop spans 14 amino acids. CDR1 is SGHAT, CDR2 FQNNGV, per germline.